Presented here are 26 T cell receptor beta chains from one specimen sequenced in a study of CD8 T cells in ankylosing spondylitis. Whole-study findings and limits: There was a TCR beta motif, made of roughly eight highly homologous variants, that appeared characteristic of ankylosing spondylitis blood.

MiXCR, run by TCRdb on the 5' RACE reads, gives a single entry per CDR3 protein. This repertoire shows almost 400,000 distinct CDR3 sequences, approximately 20% found once; its top ten account for approximately 16%. Their antigen targets remain unknown. The sequencing sample was made of blood, either unsorted or a sorted T cell fraction (not recorded which). The receptors were sampled from a male donor with ankylosing spondylitis.

The chain links TRBV7-2 to TRBJ2-5; D ambiguous. Trimming pared 5 bases from V and 0 bases from J, leaving 10 bases between. CDR3 size: 14 residues. CDR1 SGHTA and CDR2 FQGNSA come from the germline V gene. The CDR3, as DNA: TGTGCCAGCAGCGACACTGCGTACCAAGAGACCCAGTACTTC. Its translation is CASSDTAYQETQYF.

This clonotype was picked up a small number of times. The gene calls are TRBV7-2 and TRBJ1-2; D is uncertain. Germline-derived CDR1 and CDR2 are SGHTA and FQGNSA. V was clipped by 5 bases and J by 4 bases, with 11 bases between them. The length of the CDR3 is 13 residues. This CDR3 reads CASSPRRSYGYTF. CDR3 DNA sequence: TGTGCCAGCAGCCCAAGGCGCAGCTATGGCTACACCTTC.

This clonotype showed up just a few times. This rearrangement joins TRBV20-1 to TRBJ2-5; tentatively, D is TRBD2 (6 bases). CDR1 and CDR2 (germline): DFQATT, SNEGSKA (reference sequence). The CDR3 loop spans 12 amino acids. The V gene lost 3 bases and the J gene lost 5 bases, with 10 bases spanning the gap. As DNA, the CDR3 is TGCAGTGCTAGGGGGGGAAGGGAGACCCAGTACTTC. Its protein is CSARGGRETQYF.

This clonotype was picked up a small number of times. J is TRBJ2-1 and V is TRBV6-5; D gene ambiguous. The V end was cut by 0 bases, the J end by 2 bases, with 2 bases between. From germline, CDR1 is MNHEY and CDR2 SVGAGI. The CDR3 loop spans 13 amino acids. The CDR3: CASSYSPYNEQFF. The CDR3 region has the DNA TGTGCCAGCAGTTACTCGCCCTACAATGAGCAGTTCTTC.

The chain couples TRBV9 to TRBJ2-1; 13 bases are a match to TRBD2. Germline trimming cut 3 bases from V and 9 bases from J; bases unmatched to any gene: 3. CDR1 SGDLS and CDR2 YYNGEE come from the germline V gene. This CDR3 is built from 14 residues. The CDR3 coding sequence is TGTGCCAGCAGCGGGACTAGCGGGAGTGGTGAGCAGTTCTTC. This sequence encodes CASSGTSGSGEQFF.

This clonotype occurred a few times. The chain uses TRBV20-1 and TRBJ2-1; no firm D call. This CDR3 has 12 residues. The V end was cut by 6 bases, the J end by 1 base, with 7 bases between. Germline loops: CDR1 DFQATT, CDR2 SNEGSKA (reference sequence). The CDR3 sequence is CSALVSYNEQFF. DNA of the CDR3: TGCAGTGCCTTAGTATCCTACAATGAGCAGTTCTTC.

This chain connects TRBV4-2 to TRBJ2-2, with TRBD2 matching over 13 bases. The CDR3 has 22 residues. From germline, CDR1 is LGHNA and CDR2 YNFKEQ. With V trimmed by 2 bases and J by 1 base, 16 bases remained unmatched. This chain's CDR3 is CASSQPNPTSGRPGGNTGELFF. CDR3 in DNA: TGTGCCAGCAGCCAACCCAACCCGACTAGCGGGAGGCCAGGTGGGAACACCGGGGAGCTGTTTTTT.

This chain links TRBV6-4 with TRBJ2-3; 7 nucleotides match TRBD1. The V segment lost 4 bases and the J segment 0 bases; nucleotides outside the gene matches: 4. Germline CDR1 is MRHNA and CDR2 is SNTAGT. The CDR3 has 15 residues. CDR3: CASSVWDSSTDTQYF. CDR3 DNA: TGTGCCAGCAGTGTTTGGGACAGTAGCACAGATACGCAGTATTTT.

The chain employs TRBV7-9 and TRBJ2-1; D is perhaps TRBD2 (6 bases). This CDR3 contains 12 residues. V lost 5 bases and J 9 bases, leaving 11 bases between the germline ends. Germline loops: CDR1 SEHNR, CDR2 FQNEAQ (reference sequence). For the CDR3, the DNA is TGTGCCAGCAGCAGTGGGACTTTTGAGCAGTTCTTC. Translated: CASSSGTFEQFF.

The rearrangement links TRBV27 to TRBJ1-4; D is uncertain. The CDR3 has 9 amino acids. Germline CDR1 and CDR2: MNHEY and SMNVEV (reference sequence). Trimming cost V 2 bases and J 11 bases, with 0 bases left between them. The DNA of the CDR3 is TGTGCCAGCAGTTTAAAACTGTTTTTT. Encoded protein: CASSLKLFF.

There are a few counts of this clonotype. The chain links TRBV18 to TRBJ2-7; 7 bases match TRBD1. The CDR3 length is 15 residues. Unmatched junction bases numbered 12, after V lost 5 bases and J lost 5 bases. Germline V gene lookup returns CDR1 KGHSH and CDR2 LQKENI. The CDR3 here is CASSSNRGSINEQYF. CDR3 DNA: TGTGCCAGCTCATCCAACAGGGGTTCGATAAACGAGCAGTACTTC. The full variable domain, rest sourced from reference TRBV18 and TRBJ2-7, is NAGVMQNPRHLVRRRGQEARLRCSPMKGHSHVYWYRQLPEEGLKFMVYLQKENIIDESGMPKERFSAEFPKEGPSILRIQQVVRGDSAAYFCASSSNRGSINEQYFGPGTRLTVT.

This clonotype was observed a few times. The chain has TRBV5-6 and TRBJ1-5; perhaps TRBD1 as D (5 bases). The CDR3 contains 15 residues. Between the trimmed V and J ends, which lost 1 base and 2 bases, there was a span of 10 bases. Per the germline V gene, CDR1 is SGHDT and CDR2 is YYEEEE. CDR3 loop: CASSLRGRGNQPQHF. CDR3 DNA: TGTGCCAGCAGCTTGAGGGGCCGTGGCAATCAGCCCCAGCATTTT.

This clonotype was picked up many times. The genes are TRBV6-1 and TRBJ1-1, with D uncertain. Germline CDR1 reads MNHNS; CDR2 reads SASEGT. The CDR3 spans 13 residues. V shed 8 bases and J shed 7 bases, with 17 bases lying between them. The CDR3 loop is CASQKEVPSEAFF. The CDR3 DNA follows: TGTGCCAGCCAAAAGGAAGTCCCTAGTGAAGCTTTCTTT.

V gene TRBV9 combines with J gene TRBJ2-7; TRBD2 aligns across 7 bases. The J segment lost 5 bases and the V segment lost 0 bases, leaving 11 bases of the junction unmatched. CDR3 length: 16 amino acids. The V gene's germline CDR1 is SGDLS and CDR2 YYNGEE. The CDR3 is CASSVGGSGYIHEQYF. CDR3 DNA sequence: TGTGCCAGCAGCGTAGGGGGTAGCGGGTACATCCACGAGCAGTACTTC.

V and J are TRBV20-1 and TRBJ1-5, with D uncertain. The V end lost 1 base, the J end lost 0 bases, and 7 bases lay between the germline ends. Germline lookup yields CDR1 DFQATT and CDR2 SNEGSKA (reference sequence). This CDR3 has 14 amino acids. CDR3 sequence reads: CSARGWGSNQPQHF. CDR3 sequence (DNA): TGCAGTGCTAGAGGGTGGGGTAGCAATCAGCCCCAGCATTTT.

The chain joins TRBV20-1 to TRBJ2-1; 13 nucleotides agree with TRBD2. V shed 5 bases and J 0 bases; nucleotides not matched to a gene: 4. This CDR3 contains 16 residues. Germline V gene sequence: CDR1 DFQATT, CDR2 SNEGSKA (reference sequence). This CDR3 reads CSAPRTSGSSYNEQFF. The CDR3 DNA reads TGCAGTGCTCCTAGGACTAGCGGGAGCTCCTACAATGAGCAGTTCTTC.

This chain links TRBV3-1 with TRBJ2-7; 9 nucleotides match TRBD1. The germline gives CDR1 LGHDT, CDR2 YNNKEL (reference sequence). CDR3 length: 15 amino acids. V was pared by 5 bases and J by 2 bases, with 7 bases of the junction left unmatched. The CDR3 region is CASSTGQGSPYEQYF. CDR3 nucleotide sequence: TGTGCCAGCAGCACCGGACAGGGGTCCCCCTACGAGCAGTACTTC.

This clonotype turned up a few times. V gene TRBV6-2 or TRBV6-3 combines with J gene TRBJ2-7, with TRBD2 identical over 10 bases. CDR1 MNHEY and CDR2 SVGEGT come from the germline V gene. The CDR3 covers 17 residues. The V and J ends lost 5 bases and 2 bases, in that order; junction bases with no gene match: 12. The DNA of the CDR3 is TGTGCCAGCAGTCCACACCGTACTAGCGGGAAGCCCTACGAGCAGTACTTC. Amino acid sequence: CASSPHRTSGKPYEQYF.

The chain is built from TRBV19 and TRBJ2-2; either TRBD1 or TRBD2 may fit D (5 bases each). Germline V gene lookup returns CDR1 LNHDA and CDR2 SQIVND (reference sequence). The V end lost 8 bases, the J end lost 0 bases, and 10 bases lay between the germline ends. CDR3 length: 14 amino acids. CDR3 nucleotide sequence: TGTGCCAGTGCGTGGGGGACGAACACCGGGGAGCTGTTTTTT. Translation gives CASAWGTNTGELFF.

V gene TRBV12-3 or TRBV12-4 combines with J gene TRBJ1-2; 8 nucleotides line up with TRBD1. With 6 bases clipped from V and 2 bases from J, the junction kept 14 bases outside the gene matches. This CDR3 is 17 amino acids long. The CDR3 region is CASSRPNQGAENYGYTF. In DNA, the CDR3 is TGTGCCAGCAGCCGACCAAATCAGGGGGCCGAGAACTATGGCTACACCTTC.

This chain joins TRBV20-1 and TRBJ1-1; TRBD1 agrees at 8 bases. Trimming at V came to 0 bases and at J to 0 bases, leaving 9 bases not matched to a gene. Looked up from germline, CDR1 is DFQATT and CDR2 is SNEGSKA (reference sequence). The CDR3 runs 17 residues. As DNA, the CDR3 is TGCAGTGCTAGAGATCTCCCAGGGGGCGCGATGAACACTGAAGCTTTCTTT. This codes for CSARDLPGGAMNTEAFF.

The V call is TRBV3-1, the J call TRBJ1-6, with D tentatively TRBD1 (6 bases). Trimming stripped 4 bases from V and 8 bases from J, with 12 bases between. Germline V lookup: CDR1 LGHDT, CDR2 YNNKEL (reference sequence). The CDR3 length is 14 residues. CDR3 DNA: TGTGCCAGCAGCCCCAACAGGGAGGATTCACCCCTCCACTTT. The encoded protein is CASSPNREDSPLHF.

This clonotype was detected a few times. The chain combines TRBV29-1 with TRBJ2-1; D gene uncertain. Per germline, CDR1 SQVTM and CDR2 ANQGSEA. The CDR3 spans 12 residues. The V end was cut by 6 bases, the J end by 12 bases, with 18 bases between. CDR3 loop: CSVSGWPRRQFF. The CDR3 DNA is TGCAGCGTCTCTGGTTGGCCTCGCCGGCAGTTCTTC.

The chain carries TRBV2 and TRBJ2-2; 7 nucleotides align to TRBD2. CDR1 is SNHLY and CDR2 is FYNNEI in the germline V gene. This CDR3 is built from 17 residues. Trimming at V came to 0 bases and at J to 5 bases, leaving 9 bases not matched to a gene. The CDR3 DNA follows: TGTGCCAGCAGTGAAGCGATTGGGCGGGAGTCGACCGGGGAGCTGTTTTTT. Its translation is CASSEAIGRESTGELFF.

This chain connects TRBV21-1 to TRBJ1-3; the D segment call TRBD1 is taken from the table without a DNA check. TRBV21-1 is a pseudogene segment. This CDR3 is 15 amino acids long. CDR3 sequence reads: CASSKEGTAGNTIYF. Written as DNA, the CDR3 is TGTGCCAGCAGCAAAGAGGGGACAGCTGGAAACACCATATATTTT.

The V call is TRBV18, the J call TRBJ2-1, with 15 bases aligning to TRBD2. CDR1 KGHSH and CDR2 LQKENI come from the germline V gene. There are 16 residues in the CDR3. The trim removed 3 bases at V and 8 bases at J, leaving 5 bases unmatched. In DNA form, the CDR3 reads TGTGCCAGCTCACCTGGACTAGCGGGAGGGTTCTATGAGCAGTTCTTC. It yields the protein CASSPGLAGGFYEQFF.